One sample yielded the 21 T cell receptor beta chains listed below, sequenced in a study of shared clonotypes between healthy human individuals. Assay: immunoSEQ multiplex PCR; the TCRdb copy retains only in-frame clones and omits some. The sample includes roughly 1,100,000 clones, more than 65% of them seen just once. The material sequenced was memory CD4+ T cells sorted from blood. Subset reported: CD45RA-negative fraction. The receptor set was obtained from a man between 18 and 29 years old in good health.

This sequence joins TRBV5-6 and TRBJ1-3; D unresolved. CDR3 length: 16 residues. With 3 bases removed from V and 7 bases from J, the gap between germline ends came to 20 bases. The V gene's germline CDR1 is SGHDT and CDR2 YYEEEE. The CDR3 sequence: CASSWAISTLSNTIYF. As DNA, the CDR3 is TGTGCCAGCAGCTGGGCCATCAGCACTCTGTCTAACACCATATATTTT.

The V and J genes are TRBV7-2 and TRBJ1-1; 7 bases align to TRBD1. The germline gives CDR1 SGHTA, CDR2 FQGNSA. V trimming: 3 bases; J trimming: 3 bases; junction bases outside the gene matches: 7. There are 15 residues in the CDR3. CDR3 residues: CASSFPTGTYTEAFF. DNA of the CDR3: TGTGCCAGCAGCTTTCCGACAGGGACTTACACTGAAGCTTTCTTT.

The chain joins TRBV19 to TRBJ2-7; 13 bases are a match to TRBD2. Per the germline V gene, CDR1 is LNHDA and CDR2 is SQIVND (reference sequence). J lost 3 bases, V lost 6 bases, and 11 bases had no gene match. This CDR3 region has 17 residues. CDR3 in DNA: TGTGCCAGTAGCACTGCACTAGCGGGAGGGAATTTCTACGAGCAGTACTTC. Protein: CASSTALAGGNFYEQYF.

The CDR3 DNA reads TGTGCCTGTGACAGGGGGCTTGGCACCGGGGAGCTGTTTTTT. It is translated as CACDRGLGTGELFF. The V and J genes are TRBV30 and TRBJ2-2; 10 bases line up with TRBD1. V lost 6 bases, J lost 4 bases, and 5 bases stayed unmatched. This CDR3 comprises 14 residues. The germline CDR1 and CDR2 sequences are GTSNPN and SVGIG (reference sequence).

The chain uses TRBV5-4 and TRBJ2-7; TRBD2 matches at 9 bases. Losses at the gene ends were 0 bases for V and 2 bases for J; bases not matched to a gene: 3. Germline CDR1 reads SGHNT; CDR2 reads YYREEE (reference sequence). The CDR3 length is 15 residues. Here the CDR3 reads CASSLGSGGAYEQYF. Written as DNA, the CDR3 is TGTGCCAGCAGCTTGGGTAGCGGGGGTGCCTACGAGCAGTACTTC. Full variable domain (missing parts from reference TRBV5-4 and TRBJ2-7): ETGVTQSPTHLIKTRGQQVTLRCSSQSGHNTVSWYQQALGQGPQFIFQYYREEENGRGNFPPRFSGLQFPNYSSELNVNALELDDSALYLCASSLGSGGAYEQYFGPGTRLTVT.

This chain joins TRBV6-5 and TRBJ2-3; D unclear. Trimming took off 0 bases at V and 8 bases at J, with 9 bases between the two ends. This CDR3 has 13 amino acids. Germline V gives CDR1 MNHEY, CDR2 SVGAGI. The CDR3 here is CASSYSTTSTQYF. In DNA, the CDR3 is TGTGCCAGCAGTTACTCAACGACATCTACGCAGTATTTT.

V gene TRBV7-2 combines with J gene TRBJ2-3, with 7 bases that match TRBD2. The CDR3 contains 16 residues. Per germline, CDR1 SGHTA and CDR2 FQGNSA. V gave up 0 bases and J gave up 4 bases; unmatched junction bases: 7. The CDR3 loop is CASSLAGTKGSDTQYF. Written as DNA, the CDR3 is TGTGCCAGCAGCTTAGCGGGGACTAAGGGCTCAGATACGCAGTATTTT.

CDR3 DNA sequence: TGTGCCAGTAGTATGGTCGGGGGATCTATGGCTTTCTTT. It encodes CASSMVGGSMAFF. V and J are TRBV19 and TRBJ1-1; D may be TRBD1 (5 bases). Looked up from germline, CDR1 is LNHDA and CDR2 is SQIVND (reference sequence). V was pared by 3 bases and J by 11 bases, with 16 bases between. This CDR3 spans 13 amino acids.

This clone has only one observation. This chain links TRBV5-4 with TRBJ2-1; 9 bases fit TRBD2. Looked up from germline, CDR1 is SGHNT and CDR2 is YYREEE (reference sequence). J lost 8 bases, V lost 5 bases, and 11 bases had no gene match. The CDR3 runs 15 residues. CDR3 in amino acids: CASSLPGLAFDEQFF. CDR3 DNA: TGTGCCAGCAGTCTACCGGGACTAGCATTCGATGAGCAGTTCTTC. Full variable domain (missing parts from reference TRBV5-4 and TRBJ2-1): ETGVTQSPTHLIKTRGQQVTLRCSSQSGHNTVSWYQQALGQGPQFIFQYYREEENGRGNFPPRFSGLQFPNYSSELNVNALELDDSALYLCASSLPGLAFDEQFFGPGTRLTVL.

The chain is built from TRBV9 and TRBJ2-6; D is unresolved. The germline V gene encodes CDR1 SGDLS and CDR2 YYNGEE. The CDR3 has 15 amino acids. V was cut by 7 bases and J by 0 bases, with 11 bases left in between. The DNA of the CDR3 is TGTGCCAGCGCCCGACAAGTCTCTGGGGCCAACGTCCTGACTTTC. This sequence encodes CASARQVSGANVLTF.

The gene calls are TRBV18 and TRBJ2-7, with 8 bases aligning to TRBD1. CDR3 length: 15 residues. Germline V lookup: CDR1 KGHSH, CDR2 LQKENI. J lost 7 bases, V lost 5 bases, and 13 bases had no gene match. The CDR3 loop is CASSTLTDRGGEQYF. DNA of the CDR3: TGTGCCAGCTCAACCCTAACCGACAGGGGCGGGGAGCAGTACTTC.

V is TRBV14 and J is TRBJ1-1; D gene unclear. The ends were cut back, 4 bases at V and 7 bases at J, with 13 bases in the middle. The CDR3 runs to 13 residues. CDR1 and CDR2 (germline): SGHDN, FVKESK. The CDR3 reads CASSPDLVGEAFF. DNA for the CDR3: TGTGCCAGCAGCCCCGACCTAGTAGGTGAAGCTTTCTTT.

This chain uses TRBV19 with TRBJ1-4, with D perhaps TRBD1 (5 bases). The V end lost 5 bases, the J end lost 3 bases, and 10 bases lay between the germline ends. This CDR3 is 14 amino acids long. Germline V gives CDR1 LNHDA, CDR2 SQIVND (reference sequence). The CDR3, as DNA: TGTGCCAGTAGTGGGCAGGGACCTAATGAAAAACTGTTTTTT. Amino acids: CASSGQGPNEKLFF. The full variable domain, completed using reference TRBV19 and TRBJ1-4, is DGGITQSPKYLFRKEGQNVTLSCEQNLNHDAMYWYRQDPGQGLRLIYYSQIVNDFQKGDIAEGYSVSREKKESFPLTVTSAQKNPTAFYLCASSGQGPNEKLFFGSGTQLSVL.

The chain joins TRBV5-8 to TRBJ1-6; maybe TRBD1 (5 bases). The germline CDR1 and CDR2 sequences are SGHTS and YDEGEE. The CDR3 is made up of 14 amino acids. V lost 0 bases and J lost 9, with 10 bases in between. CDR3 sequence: CASSLVGEGSPLHF. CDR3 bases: TGTGCCAGCAGCTTGGTGGGGGAGGGTTCACCCCTCCACTTT.

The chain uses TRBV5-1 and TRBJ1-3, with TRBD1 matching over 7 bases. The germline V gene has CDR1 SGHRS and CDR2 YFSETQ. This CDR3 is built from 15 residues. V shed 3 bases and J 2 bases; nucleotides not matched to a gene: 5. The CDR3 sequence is CASSSQGTTGNTIYF. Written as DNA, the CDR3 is TGCGCCAGCAGCTCACAGGGGACTACTGGAAACACCATATATTTT.

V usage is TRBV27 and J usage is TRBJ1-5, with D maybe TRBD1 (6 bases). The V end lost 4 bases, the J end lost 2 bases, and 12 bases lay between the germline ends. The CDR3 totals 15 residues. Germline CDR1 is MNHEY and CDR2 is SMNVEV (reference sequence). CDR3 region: CASSSGGWGNQPQHF. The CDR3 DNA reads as TGTGCCAGCAGTTCCGGGGGCTGGGGCAATCAGCCCCAGCATTTT.

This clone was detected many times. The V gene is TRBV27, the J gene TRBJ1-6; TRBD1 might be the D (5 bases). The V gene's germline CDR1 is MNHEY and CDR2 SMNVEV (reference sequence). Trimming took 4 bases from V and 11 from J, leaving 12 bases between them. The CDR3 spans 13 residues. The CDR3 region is CASSWGGDTPLHF. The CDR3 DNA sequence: TGTGCCAGCAGTTGGGGCGGGGATACACCCCTCCACTTT.

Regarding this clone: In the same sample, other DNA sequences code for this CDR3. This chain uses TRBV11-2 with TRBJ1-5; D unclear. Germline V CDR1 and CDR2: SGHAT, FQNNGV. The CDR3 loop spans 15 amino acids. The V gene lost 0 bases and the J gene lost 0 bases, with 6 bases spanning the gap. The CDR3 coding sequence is TGTGCCAGCAGCTTAGACGGGGATAGCAATCAGCCCCAGCATTTT. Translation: CASSLDGDSNQPQHF.

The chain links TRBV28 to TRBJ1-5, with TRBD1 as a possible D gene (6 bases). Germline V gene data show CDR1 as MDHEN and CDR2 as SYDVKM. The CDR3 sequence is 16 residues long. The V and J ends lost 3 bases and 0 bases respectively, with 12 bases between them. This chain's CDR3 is CASSFEWGHSNQPQHF. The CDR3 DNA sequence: TGTGCCAGCAGTTTTGAATGGGGGCATAGCAATCAGCCCCAGCATTTT.

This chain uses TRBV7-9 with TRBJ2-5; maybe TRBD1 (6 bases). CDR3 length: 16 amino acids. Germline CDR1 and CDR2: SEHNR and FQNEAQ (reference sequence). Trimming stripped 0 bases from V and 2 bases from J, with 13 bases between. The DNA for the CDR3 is TGTGCCAGCAGCTTAGCCTCCGGGACAAAACAAGAGACCCAGTACTTC. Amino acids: CASSLASGTKQETQYF.

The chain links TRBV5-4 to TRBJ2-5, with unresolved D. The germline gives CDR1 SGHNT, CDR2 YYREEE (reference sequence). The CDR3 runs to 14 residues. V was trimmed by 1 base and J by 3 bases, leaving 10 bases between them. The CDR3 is CASSLSWQKETQYF. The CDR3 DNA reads TGTGCCAGCAGCTTGTCTTGGCAGAAAGAGACCCAGTACTTC.